This T cell receptor (beta chain) comes out of a study of PD-L1 blockade in urothelial cancer. The repertoire was sequenced with immunoSEQ multiplex PCR; TCRdb's copy has only in-frame clones and lacks some. Of some 40,000 clones listed, approximately 84% are singletons. The CDR3 has 15 residues. Germline V CDR1 and CDR2: MNHEY, SVGAGI. J lost 7 bases, V lost 6 bases, and 10 bases had no gene match. As for time point: peripheral blood 6 weeks after treatment start. The chain recombines TRBV6-5 with TRBJ2-1; 9 nucleotides match TRBD1. The specimen was PBMCs, collected around atezolizumab (anti-PD-L1) treatment. The receptor's source is a man aged 35 to 55 with urothelial cancer. In DNA, the CDR3 is TGTGCCAGCAGAGGGTTGGACAGGGGAACGAATGAGCAGTTCTTC. It codes for CASRGLDRGTNEQFF.